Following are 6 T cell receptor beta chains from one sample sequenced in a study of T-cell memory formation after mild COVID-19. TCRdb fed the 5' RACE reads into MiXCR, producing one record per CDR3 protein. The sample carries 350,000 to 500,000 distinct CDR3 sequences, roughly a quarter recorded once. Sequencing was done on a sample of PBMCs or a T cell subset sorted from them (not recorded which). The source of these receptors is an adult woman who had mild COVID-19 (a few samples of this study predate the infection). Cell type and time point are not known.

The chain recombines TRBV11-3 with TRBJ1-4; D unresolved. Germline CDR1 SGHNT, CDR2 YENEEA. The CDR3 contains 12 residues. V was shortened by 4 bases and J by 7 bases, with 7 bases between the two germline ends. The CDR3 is CASSSRVEKLFF. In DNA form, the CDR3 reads TGTGCCAGCAGCTCCCGGGTTGAAAAACTGTTTTTT.

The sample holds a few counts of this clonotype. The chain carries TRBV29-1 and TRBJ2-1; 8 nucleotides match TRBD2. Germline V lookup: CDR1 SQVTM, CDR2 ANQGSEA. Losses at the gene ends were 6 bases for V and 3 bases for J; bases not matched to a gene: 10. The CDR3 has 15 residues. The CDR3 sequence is CSVGFAGGYYNEQFF. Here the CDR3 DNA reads TGCAGCGTGGGGTTTGCGGGAGGCTACTACAATGAGCAGTTCTTC.

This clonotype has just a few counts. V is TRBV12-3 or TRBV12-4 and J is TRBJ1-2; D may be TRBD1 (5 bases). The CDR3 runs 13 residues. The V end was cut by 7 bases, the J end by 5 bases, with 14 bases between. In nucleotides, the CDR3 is TGTGCCAGCACCCAGACAGTGGGATATGGCTACACCTTC. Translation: CASTQTVGYGYTF.

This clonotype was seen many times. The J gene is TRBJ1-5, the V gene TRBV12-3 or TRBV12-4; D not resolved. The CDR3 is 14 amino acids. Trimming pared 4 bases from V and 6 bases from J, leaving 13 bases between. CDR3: CASSSSRLRQPQHF. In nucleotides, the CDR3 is TGTGCCAGCAGTTCCTCGCGATTACGTCAGCCCCAGCATTTT.

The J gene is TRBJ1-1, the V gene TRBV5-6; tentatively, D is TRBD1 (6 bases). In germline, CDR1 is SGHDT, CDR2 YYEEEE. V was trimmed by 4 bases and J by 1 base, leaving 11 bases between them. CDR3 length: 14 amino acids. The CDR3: CASSMDSPNTEAFF. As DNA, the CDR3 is TGTGCCAGCAGCATGGACAGCCCGAACACTGAAGCTTTCTTT.

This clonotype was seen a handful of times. CDR3 residues: CASSLLGTGNTEAFF. The CDR3 DNA sequence: TGCGCCAGCAGCTTACTCGGGACAGGGAACACTGAAGCTTTCTTT. The chain combines TRBV5-1 with TRBJ1-1, with 8 bases lining up with TRBD1. V lost 2 bases to trimming and J lost 1 base; unmatched junction nucleotides: 4. This CDR3 has 15 residues. Looked up from germline, CDR1 is SGHRS and CDR2 is YFSETQ.